This TCR beta chain was observed in a study of monozygotic twins with inflammatory bowel disease. Study-wide results and limits: For IBD patients, clonotypes shared with others were fewer than for healthy twins, especially with disease activity.

The template-switching step introduced UMIs that carried a 6-nucleotide sample barcode. TCRalpha and TCRbeta cDNA underwent two nested PCRs of around 15 and 10 cycles. TCRdb reprocessed the 5' RACE reads and keeps a single row for each CDR3 protein, giving no DNA. Its listing shows about 380,000 distinct CDR3 sequences. In the case of this clonotype: Antigen: not known.

Germline loops: CDR1 KGHDR, CDR2 SFDVKD. The CDR3 totals 17 residues. Sequenced: blood. The chain combines TRBV24-1 with TRBJ2-3; TCRdb designates TRBD2, a call that cannot be tested without DNA. This clonotype was sampled from a human donor with ulcerative colitis or Crohn's disease, or a healthy co-twin of an affected twin (not recorded which). CDR3: CATSDAGGEGGTDTQYF.